Sequencing of this T cell receptor beta chain was carried out in a study of blood T cell repertoires in COVID-19. Across the whole study: Nucleic acid was either cDNA or gDNA, and it came from T cells, B-cell-depleted T cells, or PBMCs.

The data were produced by immunoSEQ multiplex PCR, yet TCRdb's version contains in-frame clones alone and is incomplete. This sample has 150,000 to 200,000 clones; 87% occur once, and the top ten carry approximately 2.2%. CDR3 size: 13 residues. V lost 2 bases and J 4 bases, leaving 9 bases between the germline ends. Looked up from germline, CDR1 is GTSNPN and CDR2 is SVGIG (reference sequence). Participants were aged roughly 18 to 95 years, lived in under 30 US areas, and enrolled virtually. The rearrangement joins TRBV30 to TRBJ1-5, with D possibly matching TRBD1 (6 bases). Sequencing was performed on PBMCs or T cells enriched from blood (not recorded which). The TCR sequence derives from a woman in her 30s who had recovered from COVID-19. The CDR3 region has the DNA TGTGCCTGGAGTACACAGGGAAATCAGCCCCAGCATTTT. This sequence encodes CAWSTQGNQPQHF.